The 29 T cell receptor beta chains below were found in one sample sequenced in a study of T cell repertoires in cytomegalovirus infection. TCRdb re-analysed the reads in MiXCR, keeping a single row per CDR3 protein. The sample includes hundreds of thousands of distinct CDR3 sequences, around 11% of them seen just once. The sequenced sample consisted of PBMCs. Receptors originate from a human donor in good health (CMV status not recorded). Some clones in this sample may be carry-over from other donors' samples.

In this sample, this clonotype turned up a few times. J is TRBJ2-1 and V is TRBV3-1; TRBD2 matches 12 bases. This CDR3 contains 15 residues. After removal of 4 bases from V and 7 bases from J, the junction contained 5 bases not matched to a gene. Germline-derived CDR1 and CDR2 are LGHDT and YNNKEL (reference sequence). Here the CDR3 DNA reads TGTGCCAGCAGCCTTACTAGCGGGAGGAATAATGAGCAGTTCTTC. It codes for CASSLTSGRNNEQFF.

As DNA, the CDR3 is TGCAGTGCTATATTAGTATCCTACAATGAGCAGTTCTTC. This gives the protein CSAILVSYNEQFF. The rearrangement links TRBV20-1 to TRBJ2-1; no firm D call. Trimming took off 4 bases at V and 1 base at J, with 8 bases between the two ends. The CDR3 extends over 13 amino acids. Germline V gene lookup returns CDR1 DFQATT and CDR2 SNEGSKA (reference sequence).

This chain uses TRBV5-5 with TRBJ1-2; a possible D gene is TRBD1 (6 bases). From germline, CDR1 is SGHKS and CDR2 YYEKEE (reference sequence). CDR3 size: 12 residues. The CDR3 sequence is CRTGGAGYGYTF. In nucleotides, the CDR3 is TGTAGGACCGGGGGGGCCGGCTATGGCTACACCTTC.

Concerning this clonotype itself: A much larger clonotype is one base distant, so this may be a read error. The J gene is TRBJ1-1, the V gene TRBV28, with D tentatively TRBD1 (6 bases). The CDR3 runs to 18 residues. Germline assignment: CDR1 MDHEN and CDR2 SYDVKM. V was clipped by 2 bases and J by 0 bases, with 19 bases between them. The CDR3 reads CASSLLGTITGLNTEAFF. The CDR3 DNA is TGTGCCAGCAGTTTACTTGGGACAATCACTGGTCTGAACACTGAAGCTTTCTTT.

The chain is built from TRBV27 and TRBJ1-5, with 9 bases matching TRBD1. CDR1 is MNHEY and CDR2 is SMNVEV in the germline V gene (reference sequence). The V and J ends lost 9 bases and 3 bases, in that order; junction bases with no gene match: 12. The CDR3 consists of 16 residues. The CDR3 sequence is CASAAGGQGINQPQHF. CDR3 DNA: TGTGCCAGTGCCGCTGGGGGACAGGGTATCAATCAGCCCCAGCATTTT.

This clonotype was counted many times. The V gene is TRBV28, the J gene TRBJ2-7; D is uncertain. Germline V lookup: CDR1 MDHEN, CDR2 SYDVKM. The V end was cut by 8 bases, the J end by 7 bases, with 21 bases between. The CDR3 spans 14 residues. The CDR3 DNA follows: TGTGCCAGCTCTCCCTGGACCAACGGTGGAGAGCAGTACTTC. Protein sequence: CASSPWTNGGEQYF.

This clonotype was seen repeatedly, ten times or more. CDR3 region: CASSYSSTEYEQYF. The CDR3 DNA is TGTGCCAGCAGTTACTCGAGTACCGAATACGAGCAGTACTTC. This sequence joins TRBV6-5 and TRBJ2-7; D not resolved. Germline-derived CDR1 and CDR2 are MNHEY and SVGAGI. Trimming took off 0 bases at V and 4 bases at J, with 10 bases between the two ends. The CDR3 is made up of 14 amino acids.

The chain uses TRBV3-1 and TRBJ1-1; TRBD1 might be the D (6 bases). Trimming removed 6 bases from V and 10 bases from J, with 15 bases in between. CDR1 LGHDT and CDR2 YNNKEL come from the germline V gene (reference sequence). This CDR3 has 12 residues. CDR3 nucleotide sequence: TGTGCCAGCAGAAAAACAGGGACTAGAGCTTTCTTT. This sequence encodes CASRKTGTRAFF.

This clonotype was seen a handful of times. The chain is built from TRBV28 and TRBJ1-5; the D gene is possibly TRBD1 (5 bases). CDR1 and CDR2 (germline): MDHEN, SYDVKM. The length of the CDR3 is 12 residues. Trimming removed 8 bases at V and 11 bases at J, with 16 bases between. The CDR3 DNA reads TGTGCCAGCGGCTTACCGGGGACGTCCCAGCATTTT. Encoded protein: CASGLPGTSQHF.

This clonotype was detected many times. DNA of the CDR3: TGTGCCAGCGCCGGTGGGACCCAGGGAACCGTAATCCTAGCCAAAAACATTCAGTACTTC. Protein product: CASAGGTQGTVILAKNIQYF. The rearrangement joins TRBV7-9 to TRBJ2-4, with D possibly being TRBD1 or TRBD2 (5 bases each). In germline, CDR1 is SEHNR, CDR2 FQNEAQ (reference sequence). CDR3 length equals 20 residues. Trimming removed 8 bases at V and 0 bases at J, with 29 bases between. Combining the CDR3 with reference TRBV7-9 and TRBJ2-4 gives the whole variable domain DTGVSQNPRHKITKRGQNVTFRCDPISEHNRLYWYRQTLGQGPEFLTYFQNEAQLEKSRLLSDRFSAERPKGSFSTLEIQRTEQGDSAMYLCASAGGTQGTVILAKNIQYFGAGTRLSVL.

The J gene is TRBJ1-3, the V gene TRBV4-2; 11 nucleotides agree with TRBD1. CDR1 and CDR2 (germline): LGHNA, YNFKEQ. The CDR3 runs 17 residues. V was clipped by 3 bases and J by 0 bases; unmatched bases: 4. The CDR3 nucleotides are TGTGCCAGCAGCCAGTCCGGGACAGGGGGCTCTGGAAACACCATATATTTT. Its translation: CASSQSGTGGSGNTIYF.

Ten or more counts support this clonotype. The chain links TRBV7-9 to TRBJ2-1; either TRBD1 or TRBD2 may fit D (5 bases each). V was clipped by 5 bases and J by 2 bases, with 13 bases between them. The CDR3 spans 15 residues. Germline-derived CDR1 and CDR2 are SEHNR and FQNEAQ (reference sequence). CDR3 residues: CASSPFGDPYNEQFF. The CDR3 DNA sequence: TGTGCCAGCAGCCCTTTTGGGGACCCCTACAATGAGCAGTTCTTC.

In this sample, this clonotype turned up many times. This chain links TRBV12-3 or TRBV12-4 with TRBJ2-5, with unresolved D. Trimming pared 5 bases from V and 7 bases from J, leaving 14 bases between. The CDR3 sequence is 13 residues long. Here the CDR3 reads CASSPSEVGTQYF. The CDR3 bases are TGTGCCAGCAGTCCCTCAGAAGTCGGGACCCAGTACTTC.

Points on this clonotype: A much more abundant neighbour one base away suggests this may be a read error. Because the CDR3 is missing its conserved closing phenylalanine or tryptophan, this is likely a read error. The V call is TRBV20-1, the J call TRBJ1-4; D might be TRBD1 (6 bases). CDR3 size: 16 residues. Trimming took off 1 base at V and 8 bases at J, with 20 bases between the two ends. Germline V CDR1 and CDR2: DFQATT, SNEGSKA (reference sequence). The CDR3 bases are TGCAGTGCTAGAGCCCGGGAGGGGGGACCTTGGGAAAAACTGTTTTCT. Translated: CSARAREGGPWEKLFS.

This clonotype has at least ten counts. This chain uses TRBV12-3 or TRBV12-4 with TRBJ1-1; a weak D match, TRBD1 (6 bases). The CDR3 is made up of 15 amino acids. V was pared by 3 bases and J by 1 base, with 12 bases between. Here the CDR3 reads CASSLAGAANTEAFF. CDR3 DNA: TGTGCCAGCAGTTTGGCAGGGGCCGCGAACACTGAAGCTTTCTTT.

This sequence joins TRBV20-1 and TRBJ2-7, with unresolved D. The V end was cut by 7 bases, the J end by 4 bases, with 17 bases between. Germline V CDR1 and CDR2: DFQATT, SNEGSKA (reference sequence). The CDR3 runs to 13 residues. This CDR3 reads CSVDVGSRYEQYF. The CDR3 coding sequence is TGCAGTGTCGACGTAGGGTCTCGGTACGAGCAGTACTTC.

This clonotype was counted ten times or more. The chain uses TRBV6-1 and TRBJ2-5; 10 bases are shared with TRBD2. V was pared by 5 bases and J by 5 bases, with 14 bases of the junction left unmatched. Germline CDR1 reads MNHNS; CDR2 reads SASEGT. CDR3 length equals 17 residues. CDR3 residues: CASSRIRSASGSETQYF. CDR3 bases: TGTGCCAGCAGTCGAATCCGAAGCGCTAGCGGGAGTGAGACCCAGTACTTC.

This clonotype has a count of ten or more. The J gene is TRBJ1-1, the V gene TRBV20-1; D may be TRBD1 (5 bases). The CDR3 contains 16 residues. The V and J ends lost 5 bases and 4 bases respectively, with 23 bases between them. CDR1 and CDR2 from the germline V gene are DFQATT and SNEGSKA (reference sequence). The CDR3 DNA follows: TGCAGTGCTGAGCCGGTGACAGCGGATTTGGGCACTGAAGCTTTCTTT. Translated, it gives CSAEPVTADLGTEAFF.

This clonotype showed up just a few times. The chain is built from TRBV15 and TRBJ2-3; 12 bases are shared with TRBD2. This CDR3 is built from 17 residues. The junction had 17 bases not matched to a gene; V was cut back by 5 bases and J by 11 bases. In germline, CDR1 is LNHNV, CDR2 YYDKDF (reference sequence). The CDR3 loop reads CATSPRLAGEIVKGQYF. In nucleotides, the CDR3 is TGTGCCACCAGCCCTCGACTAGCGGGGGAGATCGTGAAAGGGCAGTATTTT.

The rearrangement uses TRBV20-1 and TRBJ1-1; D unresolved. V lost 1 base and J 1 base, leaving 10 bases between the germline ends. Germline values: CDR1 DFQATT, CDR2 SNEGSKA (reference sequence). The CDR3 runs 14 residues. CDR3 sequence reads: CSARVETSNTEAFF. As DNA, the CDR3 is TGCAGTGCTAGAGTGGAGACATCGAACACTGAAGCTTTCTTT.

A few counts support this clonotype. This sequence joins TRBV6-1 and TRBJ2-7, with D maybe TRBD1 (5 bases). The length of the CDR3 is 14 residues. Germline lookup yields CDR1 MNHNS and CDR2 SASEGT. The ends were cut back, 8 bases at V and 4 bases at J, with 18 bases in the middle. The CDR3 loop is CASLGKGPHYEQYF. The CDR3 DNA sequence: TGTGCCAGCCTTGGGAAGGGGCCACATTACGAGCAGTACTTC.

This clonotype was counted ten times or more. V gene TRBV9 combines with J gene TRBJ2-2; 7 bases are shared with TRBD2. V lost 8 bases to trimming and J lost 2 bases; unmatched junction nucleotides: 12. CDR1 and CDR2 from the germline V gene are SGDLS and YYNGEE. The CDR3 extends over 16 amino acids. DNA of the CDR3: TGTGCCAGTAAAGGGCCCCTAGCGGACAACACCGGGGAGCTGTTTTTT. Its protein product is CASKGPLADNTGELFF.

V is TRBV20-1 and J is TRBJ1-6, with 9 bases matching TRBD1. CDR3 length equals 14 residues. After removal of 4 bases from V and 10 bases from J, the junction contained 8 bases not matched to a gene. CDR1 is DFQATT and CDR2 is SNEGSKA in the germline V gene (reference sequence). The CDR3, as DNA: TGCAGTGCTAACCTGGGACAGGGAAGATCACCCCTCCACTTT. Its translation: CSANLGQGRSPLHF.

This chain connects TRBV7-3 to TRBJ2-5; no clear D. CDR3 length equals 15 residues. Per germline, CDR1 SGHTA and CDR2 FQGTGA. Trimming pared 5 bases from V and 2 bases from J, leaving 15 bases between. The CDR3 is CASSPHRTLQETQYF. The CDR3 DNA reads TGTGCCAGCAGCCCCCACCGGACCTTACAAGAGACCCAGTACTTC.

This clonotype has just a few counts. This chain joins TRBV2 and TRBJ2-1; TRBD1 matches at 7 bases. This CDR3 spans 15 amino acids. Germline V gene sequence: CDR1 SNHLY, CDR2 FYNNEI. After removal of 4 bases from V and 2 bases from J, the junction contained 5 bases not matched to a gene. CDR3 amino acids: CASSGEGGTYNEQFF. DNA of the CDR3: TGTGCCAGCAGTGGTGAAGGGGGCACCTACAATGAGCAGTTCTTC.

This clonotype showed up many times. The chain joins TRBV20-1 to TRBJ1-2, with a weak D call TRBD1 (6 bases). Germline values: CDR1 DFQATT, CDR2 SNEGSKA (reference sequence). The CDR3 contains 14 residues. Trimming shortened V by 5 bases and J by 2 bases, and 15 bases separated the two germline ends. The CDR3 nucleotides read TGCAGTGCTCCCCGGGGGCAGGCGAACTATGGCTACACCTTC. Amino acids: CSAPRGQANYGYTF.

The sample holds a few counts of this clonotype. The rearrangement uses TRBV6-6 and TRBJ2-7; possibly TRBD2 for D (5 bases). Germline-derived CDR1 and CDR2 are MNHNY and SVGAGI (reference sequence). V shed 7 bases and J shed 3 bases, with 10 bases lying between them. CDR3 length: 12 amino acids. The CDR3 sequence: CASKPGSYEQYF. CDR3 nucleotide sequence: TGTGCCAGCAAGCCGGGGAGCTACGAGCAGTACTTC.

The table lists this clonotype with many counts. The CDR3 region is CASSHTTGWGTSGINEQYF. DNA for the CDR3: TGTGCCAGCAGCCATACGACAGGGTGGGGGACTAGCGGGATCAACGAGCAGTACTTC. The chain recombines TRBV11-2 with TRBJ2-7; 13 bases agree with TRBD2. Germline CDR1 SGHAT, CDR2 FQNNGV. Unmatched junction bases numbered 18, after V lost 5 bases and J lost 5 bases. The CDR3 runs 19 residues.

This clonotype was seen ten or more times. The chain joins TRBV7-9 to TRBJ1-3; 7 bases line up with TRBD1. CDR3 length: 13 residues. Unmatched junction bases numbered 1, after V lost 7 bases and J lost 1 base. Germline values: CDR1 SEHNR, CDR2 FQNEAQ (reference sequence). The CDR3 protein is CASKQGSGNTIYF. The CDR3 DNA follows: TGTGCCAGCAAACAGGGGTCTGGAAACACCATATATTTT.